The sequence of this T cell receptor (beta chain) was determined in a study of blood T cell repertoires in COVID-19. Only in-frame clones appear in the TCRdb table, and some are missing; sequencing was by immunoSEQ multiplex PCR. This sample carries under 250,000 clones, 81% of them seen once, and the ten largest clones take around 9.3%. This clone was found once. The clonotype originates from a woman aged 45-65 years with acute COVID-19. The material sequenced was PBMCs or T cells enriched from blood (not recorded which).

The CDR3 bases are TGTGCCAGCAGCTTAGATCGGGATCAGCCCCAGCATTTT. This codes for CASSLDRDQPQHF. V is TRBV11-2 and J is TRBJ1-5; the D is unclear. CDR1 is SGHAT and CDR2 is FQNNGV in the germline V gene. Trimming pared 0 bases from V and 5 bases from J, leaving 5 bases between. The CDR3 runs to 13 residues.